What follows are 27 T cell receptor beta chains derived from one specimen sequenced in a study of low-dose radiotherapy and immunotherapy resistance in tumors. Time point meaning: before trial treatment. Primers used for first-strand cDNA, a TRAV- and TRBV-specific set, covered both alpha and beta chains. TCR amplification ran approximately 22 PCR cycles using constant-region and V-primer adapter primers. A single record per CDR3 protein comes from TCRdb applying MiXCR to the reads. The data contain more than 85,000 distinct CDR3 sequences, more than 7.5% of them singletons. Source: PBMCs, taken before treatment. The receptors were gathered from a male donor with prostate cancer.

This clonotype is medium-sized by share. The rearrangement links TRBV19 to TRBJ1-2; D ambiguous. Deletions cut 7 bases from V and 5 bases from J, with 17 bases between. This CDR3 region has 14 residues. Germline CDR1 LNHDA, CDR2 SQIVND (reference sequence). The CDR3 sequence: CASIRDHTGYGYTF. The CDR3 nucleotides read TGTGCCAGTATTCGGGATCATACGGGGTATGGCTACACCTTC.

This clonotype was detected ten times or more. CDR3 DNA sequence: TGCAGTGCTAGTGAAACAGGAGGGAGCAATCAGCCCCAGCATTTT. The encoded protein is CSASETGGSNQPQHF. The chain is built from TRBV20-1 and TRBJ1-5; perhaps TRBD1 as D (5 bases). This CDR3 has 15 residues. Trimming pared 3 bases from V and 1 base from J, leaving 13 bases between. Germline values: CDR1 DFQATT, CDR2 SNEGSKA (reference sequence).

The sample holds many counts of this clonotype. This chain connects TRBV5-1 to TRBJ2-7, with D unresolved. The CDR3 has 14 amino acids. V was trimmed by 0 bases and J by 1 base, leaving 8 bases between them. Per germline, CDR1 SGHRS and CDR2 YFSETQ. CDR3 coding DNA: TGCGCCAGCAGCTTGGATCTCAGTTCCTACGAGCAGTACTTC. As protein: CASSLDLSSYEQYF.

This clonotype was recorded many times. This chain joins TRBV12-3 or TRBV12-4 and TRBJ1-1; no firm D call. The V end was cut by 6 bases, the J end by 1 base, with 9 bases between. The CDR3 has 13 amino acids. The CDR3 protein is CASSPTGNTEAFF. CDR3 coding DNA: TGTGCCAGCAGCCCAACGGGGAACACTGAAGCTTTCTTT.

This clonotype was observed at least ten times. V usage is TRBV9 and J usage is TRBJ2-7; tentative D call: TRBD2 (6 bases). Per the germline V gene, CDR1 is SGDLS and CDR2 is YYNGEE. This CDR3 contains 19 residues. Trimming removed 1 base from V and 6 bases from J, with 29 bases in between. The CDR3 region has the DNA TGTGCCAGCAGCGTACGAGAGTGGGGAGGTTGGGTAGGCCCCGGCGAGCAGTACTTC. It codes for CASSVREWGGWVGPGEQYF.

In its sample, this clonotype was seen many times. The chain is built from TRBV11-2 and TRBJ2-1; no clear D gene. Germline-derived CDR1 and CDR2 are SGHAT and FQNNGV. This CDR3 comprises 11 residues. V gave up 2 bases and J gave up 7 bases, with 3 bases separating them. This CDR3 reads CASSLRNEQFF. In DNA form, the CDR3 reads TGTGCCAGCAGCTTACGGAATGAGCAGTTCTTC.

On this clonotype itself: A far larger clone is off by one base, so a read error is likely. This chain connects TRBV28 to TRBJ2-1, with 8 nucleotides matching TRBD1. Germline CDR1 and CDR2: MDHEN and SYDVKM. Trimming cost V 10 bases and J 10 bases; bases outside gene matches: 12. The CDR3 has 13 amino acids. The CDR3 bases are TGTGCCATCACCGGACAGGGCTACTACGAGCAGTTCTTC. Translated, it gives CAITGQGYYEQFF. The whole variable domain, filled in from reference TRBV28 and TRBJ2-1, reads DVKVTQSSRYLVKRTGEKVFLECVQDMDHENMFWYRQDPGLGLRLIYFSYDVKMKEKGDIPEGYSVSREKKERFSLILESASTNQTSMYLCAITGQGYYEQFFGPGTRLTVL.

Many counts were recorded for this clonotype. The chain carries TRBV5-6 and TRBJ2-7; 11 nucleotides line up with TRBD2. CDR3 size: 13 residues. The germline gives CDR1 SGHDT, CDR2 YYEEEE. Trimming cost V 0 bases and J 7 bases; bases outside gene matches: 0. The CDR3 nucleotides read TGTGCCAGCAGCTTGGGACTAGCGGGGGAGCAGTACTTC. As protein: CASSLGLAGEQYF.

This clonotype was seen many times. This sequence joins TRBV7-2 and TRBJ2-1, with D tentatively TRBD2 (6 bases). The CDR3 length is 15 residues. Germline V gene lookup returns CDR1 SGHTA and CDR2 FQGNSA. The germline V and J ends were trimmed by 1 base and 5 bases, with 12 bases remaining between them. The DNA for the CDR3 is TGTGCCAGCAGCTTAGGGCTGGACTACCACAATGAGCAGTTCTTC. Its translation: CASSLGLDYHNEQFF.

This clonotype showed up many times. The CDR3 sequence: CASRDRGPNQPQHF. CDR3 bases: TGTGCCAGTAGGGACAGGGGCCCCAATCAGCCCCAGCATTTT. The rearrangement joins TRBV19 to TRBJ1-5; 9 bases are a match to TRBD1. The CDR3 has 14 residues. The germline CDR1 and CDR2 sequences are LNHDA and SQIVND (reference sequence). The junction had 3 bases not matched to a gene; V was cut back by 6 bases and J by 3 bases.

At least ten counts were recorded for this clonotype. The chain couples TRBV30 to TRBJ1-5; D is undetermined. V gave up 0 bases and J gave up 2 bases, with 8 bases separating them. Per germline, CDR1 GTSNPN and CDR2 SVGIG (reference sequence). The CDR3 covers 14 residues. The CDR3: CAWSVLAGNQPQHF. CDR3 bases: TGTGCCTGGAGTGTTCTGGCAGGCAATCAGCCCCAGCATTTT.

This clonotype occurred a few times. The chain has TRBV19 and TRBJ2-7; 8 bases are shared with TRBD2. Germline values: CDR1 LNHDA, CDR2 SQIVND (reference sequence). The CDR3 totals 17 residues. V was pared by 7 bases and J by 0 bases, with 14 bases of the junction left unmatched. The CDR3 protein is CASISIAGRDHSYEQYF. The CDR3 DNA is TGTGCCAGTATCTCGATAGCGGGACGAGATCACTCCTACGAGCAGTACTTC.

Points on this clonotype: A far larger clone is a single base away, which makes a read error likely. This rearrangement joins TRBV6-1 to TRBJ2-7; 8 nucleotides align to TRBD2. CDR1 MNHNS and CDR2 SASEGT come from the germline V gene. The CDR3 extends over 13 amino acids. The CDR3 reads CVSTSGSRYEQYF. CDR3 sequence (DNA): TGTGTCAGCACCAGCGGGAGCAGGTACGAGCAGTACTTC.

The chain carries TRBV6-2 or TRBV6-3 and TRBJ1-1; D not certain. Germline CDR1 reads MNHEY; CDR2 reads SVGEGT. Trimming cost V 10 bases and J 4 bases, with 10 bases left between them. This CDR3 is 11 amino acids long. CDR3 in DNA: TGTGCCACCCGCGTGGGCACTGAAGCTTTCTTT. It codes for CATRVGTEAFF.

This clonotype was counted at least ten times. The chain joins TRBV5-4 to TRBJ1-1; D perhaps matches TRBD1 (5 bases). Germline CDR1 is SGHNT and CDR2 is YYREEE (reference sequence). This CDR3 spans 13 amino acids. Deletions cut 3 bases from V and 4 bases from J, with 10 bases between. In DNA, the CDR3 is TGTGCCAGCAGCTCGGCTGGGGGCACTGAAGCTTTCTTT. It is translated as CASSSAGGTEAFF.

This clonotype has ten or more counts. The chain couples TRBV29-1 to TRBJ1-2, with TRBD1 matching 8 bases. Germline V gene sequence: CDR1 SQVTM, CDR2 ANQGSEA. Germline trimming cut 6 bases from V and 0 bases from J; bases unmatched to any gene: 3. The CDR3 spans 13 residues. DNA for the CDR3: TGCAGCGTGGGGGGACAGGCTAACTATGGCTACACCTTC. It translates to CSVGGQANYGYTF.

In this sample, this clonotype turned up many times. As DNA, the CDR3 is TGTGCCAGCAGCGAAACCGGGGGCGCAGATCAGCCCCAGCATTTT. This codes for CASSETGGADQPQHF. The V and J genes are TRBV6-6 and TRBJ1-5, with D perhaps TRBD1 (6 bases). V lost 6 bases and J 5 bases, leaving 17 bases between the germline ends. The CDR3 runs 15 residues. Germline V gene data show CDR1 as MNHNY and CDR2 as SVGAGI (reference sequence).

In its sample, this clonotype was seen many times. The V and J genes are TRBV20-1 and TRBJ2-1, with 9 positions matching TRBD2. Losses at the gene ends were 3 bases for V and 2 bases for J; bases not matched to a gene: 8. The CDR3 runs 16 residues. CDR1 and CDR2 (germline): DFQATT, SNEGSKA (reference sequence). The DNA for the CDR3 is TGCAGTGCTAGTGGTGTGTCTAGCGGGACCTACAATGAGCAGTTCTTC. Translated, it gives CSASGVSSGTYNEQFF.

At least ten counts were recorded for this clonotype. The V call is TRBV7-2, the J call TRBJ2-1, with 8 nucleotides matching TRBD2. This CDR3 spans 15 amino acids. Per the germline V gene, CDR1 is SGHTA and CDR2 is FQGNSA. Trimming took 5 bases from V and 9 from J; bases not matched to a gene: 12. Here the CDR3 reads CASSPPSGRPGEQFF. In nucleotides, the CDR3 is TGTGCCAGCAGCCCCCCTAGCGGGCGGCCCGGTGAGCAGTTCTTC.

This clonotype was recorded many times. V usage is TRBV27 and J usage is TRBJ2-7; 10 positions match TRBD1. The length of the CDR3 is 16 residues. J lost 6 bases, V lost 7 bases, and 15 bases had no gene match. Germline values: CDR1 MNHEY, CDR2 SMNVEV (reference sequence). The CDR3 here is CASKTVGTGVSGEQYF. In DNA, the CDR3 is TGTGCCAGCAAGACTGTCGGGACAGGGGTTAGCGGCGAGCAGTACTTC.

This clonotype has at least ten counts. This chain joins TRBV29-1 and TRBJ2-5; no reliable D call. This CDR3 region has 15 residues. Trimming took off 4 bases at V and 2 bases at J, with 17 bases between the two ends. Germline lookup yields CDR1 SQVTM and CDR2 ANQGSEA. CDR3 nucleotides: TGCAGCGTTGGGACGGGTTCGGTTTTTCAAGAGACCCAGTACTTC. It codes for CSVGTGSVFQETQYF.

This clonotype was observed at least ten times. The chain joins TRBV12-3 or TRBV12-4 to TRBJ1-1; no firm D call. The CDR3 has 14 amino acids. Trimming took 9 bases from V and 2 from J, leaving 16 bases between them. CDR3 amino acids: CASSDGSGNTEAFF. CDR3 bases: TGTGCCAGTTCGGACGGCTCGGGTAACACTGAAGCTTTCTTT.

This clonotype was recorded at least ten times. CDR3 protein: CASSYYREYQPQHF. The CDR3 bases are TGTGCCAGCAGTTATTACAGGGAATATCAGCCCCAGCATTTT. J is TRBJ1-5 and V is TRBV6-6; D might be TRBD1 (6 bases). Germline CDR1 is MNHNY and CDR2 is SVGAGI (reference sequence). V was shortened by 3 bases and J by 5 bases, with 11 bases between the two germline ends. The length of the CDR3 is 14 residues.

This clonotype was counted ten times or more. The chain combines TRBV28 with TRBJ2-7; 10 positions agree with TRBD2. V dropped 7 bases and J dropped 4; count of bases not matched to a gene: 13. CDR1 is MDHEN, CDR2 SYDVKM, per germline. This CDR3 has 16 amino acids. The CDR3 is CASTTLAGVQGYEQYF. For the CDR3, the DNA is TGTGCCAGCACTACTCTAGCGGGAGTCCAGGGGTACGAGCAGTACTTC.

This clonotype showed up many times. The chain is built from TRBV20-1 and TRBJ2-2; 7 nucleotides align to TRBD2. This CDR3 comprises 17 residues. The ends lost 1 base at V and 0 bases at J; junction bases unmatched: 8. The germline V gene encodes CDR1 DFQATT and CDR2 SNEGSKA (reference sequence). CDR3 nucleotide sequence: TGCAGTGCTAGAGGCAGGGAGGGAGGCTCGAACACCGGGGAGCTGTTTTTT. Encoded protein: CSARGREGGSNTGELFF.

This chain connects TRBV7-7 to TRBJ2-5; D uncertain. The germline V gene has CDR1 SSHAT and CDR2 FNYEAQ (reference sequence). This CDR3 has 13 residues. V was cut by 1 base and J by 6 bases, with 9 bases left in between. The CDR3 DNA follows: TGTGCCAGCAGCTTAGGGTGGGAAAAGACCCAGTACTTC. Translation gives CASSLGWEKTQYF.

Ten or more counts support this clonotype. This chain connects TRBV5-6 to TRBJ2-7; D call uncertain. Between the trimmed V and J ends, which lost 0 bases and 7 bases, there was a span of 14 bases. This CDR3 has 14 amino acids. CDR1 SGHDT and CDR2 YYEEEE come from the germline V gene. The DNA for the CDR3 is TGTGCCAGCAGCTTGGCCGGCTACCAAAAGGAGCAGTACTTC. The encoded protein is CASSLAGYQKEQYF.